This T cell receptor (beta chain) stems from a study of response to subunit inactivated influenza vaccine. Study-level findings and limits: Authors suggested each seasonal influenza vaccination recruits few new T cells.

This clonotype occurred a few times. As yet, its antigen is unknown. TCRdb re-derived calls from the RT-PCR reads in MiXCR, one entry per CDR3 protein. The data contain 700,000 to 900,000 distinct CDR3 sequences, approximately 22% of them singletons. The sequencing here drew on PBMCs from blood, taken roughly 5 days after vaccination. The sequence was collected from a man in his forties or fifties who received an inactivated influenza vaccine.

CDR3 nucleotides: TGCAGTGCGGATTCAAGAGGGAGCAATCAGCCCCAGCATTTT. It encodes CSADSRGSNQPQHF. The chain has TRBV20-1 and TRBJ1-5, with no clear D. This CDR3 comprises 14 residues. V lost 6 bases to trimming and J lost 1 base, with 13 bases between them. Germline values: CDR1 DFQATT, CDR2 SNEGSKA (reference sequence).